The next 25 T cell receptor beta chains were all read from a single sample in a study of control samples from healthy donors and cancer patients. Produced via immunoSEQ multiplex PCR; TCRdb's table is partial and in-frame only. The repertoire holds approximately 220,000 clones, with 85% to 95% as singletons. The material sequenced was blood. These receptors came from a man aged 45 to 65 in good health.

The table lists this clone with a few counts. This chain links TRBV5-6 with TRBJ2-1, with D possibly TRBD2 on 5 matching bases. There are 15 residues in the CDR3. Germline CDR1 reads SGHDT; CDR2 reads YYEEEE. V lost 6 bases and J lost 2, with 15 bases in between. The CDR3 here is CASTPSGGPYNEQFF. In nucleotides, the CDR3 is TGTGCCAGCACCCCCTCTGGCGGGCCCTACAATGAGCAGTTCTTC.

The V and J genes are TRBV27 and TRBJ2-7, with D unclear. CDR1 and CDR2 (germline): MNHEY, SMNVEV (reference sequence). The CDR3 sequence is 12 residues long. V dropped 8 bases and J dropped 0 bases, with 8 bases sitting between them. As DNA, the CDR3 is TGTGCCAGCGGGTGGGACTCCTACGAGCAGTACTTC. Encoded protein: CASGWDSYEQYF.

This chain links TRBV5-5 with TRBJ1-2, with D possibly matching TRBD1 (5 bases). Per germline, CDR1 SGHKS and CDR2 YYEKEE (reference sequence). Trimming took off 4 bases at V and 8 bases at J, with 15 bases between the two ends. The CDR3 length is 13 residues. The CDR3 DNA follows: TGTGCCAGCAGCCTTAGGGGCACTGGAGGCTACACCTTC. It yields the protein CASSLRGTGGYTF.

CDR3 sequence (DNA): TGTGCCAGCACCCCGAATGTAAACTTCAATGAGCAGTTCTTC. Translated: CASTPNVNFNEQFF. The rearrangement uses TRBV11-2 and TRBJ2-1; D ambiguous. Germline V gene sequence: CDR1 SGHAT, CDR2 FQNNGV. V lost 7 bases and J lost 6, with 16 bases in between. CDR3 length equals 14 residues.

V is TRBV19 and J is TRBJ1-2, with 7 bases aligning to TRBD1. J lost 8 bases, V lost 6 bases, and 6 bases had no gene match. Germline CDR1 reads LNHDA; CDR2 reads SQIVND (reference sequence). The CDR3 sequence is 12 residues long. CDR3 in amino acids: CASRRTGGGYTF. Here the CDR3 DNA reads TGTGCCAGTAGGCGGACAGGCGGGGGCTACACCTTC.

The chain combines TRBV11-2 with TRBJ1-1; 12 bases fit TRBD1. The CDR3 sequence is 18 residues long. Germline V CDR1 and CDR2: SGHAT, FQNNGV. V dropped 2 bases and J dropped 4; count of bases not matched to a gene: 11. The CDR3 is CASSLRGTGGKFRTEAFF. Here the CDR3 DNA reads TGTGCCAGCAGCTTAAGGGGGACAGGGGGCAAATTTCGCACTGAAGCTTTCTTT.

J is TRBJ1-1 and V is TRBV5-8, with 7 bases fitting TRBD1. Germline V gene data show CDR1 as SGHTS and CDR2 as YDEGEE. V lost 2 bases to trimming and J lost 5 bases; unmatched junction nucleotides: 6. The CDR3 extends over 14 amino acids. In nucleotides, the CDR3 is TGTGCCAGCAGCTTAAAGACAGGGAGAACTGAAGCTTTCTTT. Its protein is CASSLKTGRTEAFF.

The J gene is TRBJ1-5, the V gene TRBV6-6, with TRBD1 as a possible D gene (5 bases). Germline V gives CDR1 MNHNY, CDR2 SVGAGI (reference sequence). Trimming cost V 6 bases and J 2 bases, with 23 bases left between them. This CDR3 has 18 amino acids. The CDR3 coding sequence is TGTGCCAGCAGCCGACGTGGAGGAGGGGCGGAAGGCAATCAGCCCCAGCATTTT. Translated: CASSRRGGGAEGNQPQHF.

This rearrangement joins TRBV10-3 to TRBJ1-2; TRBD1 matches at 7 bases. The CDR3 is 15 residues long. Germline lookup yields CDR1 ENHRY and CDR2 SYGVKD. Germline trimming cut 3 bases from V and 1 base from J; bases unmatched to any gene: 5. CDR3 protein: CAISDGTDINYGYTF. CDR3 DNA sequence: TGTGCCATCAGTGACGGGACAGACATTAACTATGGCTACACCTTC.

The CDR3 bases are TGTGCCAGCAGCTTAGGGACAGTTTACAATGAGCAGTTCTTC. Amino acid sequence: CASSLGTVYNEQFF. The gene calls are TRBV11-2 and TRBJ2-1; D may be TRBD1 (6 bases). The CDR3 runs 14 residues. V gave up 1 base and J gave up 4 bases, with 8 bases separating them. The germline V gene has CDR1 SGHAT and CDR2 FQNNGV.

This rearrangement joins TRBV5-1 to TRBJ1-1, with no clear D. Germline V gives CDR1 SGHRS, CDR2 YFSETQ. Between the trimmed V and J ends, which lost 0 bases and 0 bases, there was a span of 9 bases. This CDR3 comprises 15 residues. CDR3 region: CASSLGLGMNTEAFF. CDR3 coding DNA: TGCGCCAGCAGCTTGGGGCTGGGGATGAACACTGAAGCTTTCTTT.

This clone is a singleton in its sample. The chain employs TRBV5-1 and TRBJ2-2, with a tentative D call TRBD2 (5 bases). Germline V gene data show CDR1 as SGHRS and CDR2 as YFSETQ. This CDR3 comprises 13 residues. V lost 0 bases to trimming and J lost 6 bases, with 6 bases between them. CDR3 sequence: CASSLGGSGELFF. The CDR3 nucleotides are TGCGCCAGCAGCTTGGGAGGGTCCGGGGAGCTGTTTTTT.

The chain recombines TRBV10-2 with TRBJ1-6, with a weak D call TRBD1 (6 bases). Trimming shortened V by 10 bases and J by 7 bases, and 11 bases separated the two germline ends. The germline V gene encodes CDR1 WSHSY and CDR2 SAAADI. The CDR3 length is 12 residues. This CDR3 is CAISTGNSPLHF. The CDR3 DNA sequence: TGCGCCATCTCGACAGGCAATTCACCCCTCCACTTT.

DNA for the CDR3: TGTGCCAGCAGCTTGGCCAGGGATTGGGATTCACCCCTCCACTTT. Translation gives CASSLARDWDSPLHF. The rearrangement uses TRBV5-6 and TRBJ1-6; the D gene is possibly TRBD1 (5 bases). The CDR3 spans 15 residues. Trimming removed 0 bases at V and 8 bases at J, with 12 bases between. Germline V CDR1 and CDR2: SGHDT, YYEEEE.

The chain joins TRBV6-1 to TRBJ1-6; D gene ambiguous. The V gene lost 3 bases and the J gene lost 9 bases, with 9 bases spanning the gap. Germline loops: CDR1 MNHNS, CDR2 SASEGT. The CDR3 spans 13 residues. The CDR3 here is CASSEGPLSPLHF. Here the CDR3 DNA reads TGTGCCAGCAGTGAGGGCCCCCTTTCACCCCTCCACTTT.

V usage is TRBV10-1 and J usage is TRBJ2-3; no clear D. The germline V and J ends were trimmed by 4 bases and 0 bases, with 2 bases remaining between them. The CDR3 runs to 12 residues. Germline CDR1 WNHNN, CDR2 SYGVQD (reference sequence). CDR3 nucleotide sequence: TGCGCCAGCAGTGCTAGCACAGATACGCAGTATTTT. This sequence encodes CASSASTDTQYF.

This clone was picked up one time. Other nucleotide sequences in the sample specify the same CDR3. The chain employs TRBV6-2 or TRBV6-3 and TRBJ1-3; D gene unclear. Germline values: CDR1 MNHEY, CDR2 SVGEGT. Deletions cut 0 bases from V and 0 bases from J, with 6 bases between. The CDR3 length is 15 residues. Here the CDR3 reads CASSYSTSSGNTIYF. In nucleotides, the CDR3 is TGTGCCAGCAGTTACTCGACGAGCTCTGGAAACACCATATATTTT.

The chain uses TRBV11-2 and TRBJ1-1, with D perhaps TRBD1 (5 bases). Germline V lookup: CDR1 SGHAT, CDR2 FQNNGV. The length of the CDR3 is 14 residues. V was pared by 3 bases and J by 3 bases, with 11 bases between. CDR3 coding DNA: TGTGCCAGCAGCTTCATACAGGCGGACACTGAAGCTTTCTTT. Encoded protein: CASSFIQADTEAFF.

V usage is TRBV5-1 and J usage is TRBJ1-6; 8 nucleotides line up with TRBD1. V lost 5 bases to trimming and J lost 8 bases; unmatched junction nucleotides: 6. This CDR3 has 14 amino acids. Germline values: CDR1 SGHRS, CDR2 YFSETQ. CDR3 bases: TGCGCCAGCAGGCAGGGGGCGGTGGATTCACCCCTCCACTTT. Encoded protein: CASRQGAVDSPLHF.

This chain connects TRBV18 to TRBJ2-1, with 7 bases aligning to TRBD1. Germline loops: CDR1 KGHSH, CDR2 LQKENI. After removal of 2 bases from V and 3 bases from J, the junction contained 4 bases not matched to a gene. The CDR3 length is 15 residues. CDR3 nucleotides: TGTGCCAGCTCACCAACCCAGGGGGTCTACAATGAGCAGTTCTTC. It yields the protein CASSPTQGVYNEQFF.

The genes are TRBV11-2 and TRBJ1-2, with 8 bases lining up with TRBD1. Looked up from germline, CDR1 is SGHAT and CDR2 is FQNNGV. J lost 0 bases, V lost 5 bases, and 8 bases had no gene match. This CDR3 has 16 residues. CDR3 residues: CASSRGQGNANYGYTF. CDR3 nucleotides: TGTGCCAGCAGCCGAGGACAGGGCAACGCTAACTATGGCTACACCTTC.

The CDR3 here is CASTDSPSLTYNEQFF. The CDR3 nucleotides are TGTGCCAGTACGGACAGTCCTTCCCTGACCTACAATGAGCAGTTCTTC. V and J are TRBV19 and TRBJ2-1; the D gene is possibly TRBD1 (6 bases). V lost 7 bases and J lost 2, with 18 bases in between. Germline CDR1 LNHDA, CDR2 SQIVND (reference sequence). This CDR3 region has 16 residues.

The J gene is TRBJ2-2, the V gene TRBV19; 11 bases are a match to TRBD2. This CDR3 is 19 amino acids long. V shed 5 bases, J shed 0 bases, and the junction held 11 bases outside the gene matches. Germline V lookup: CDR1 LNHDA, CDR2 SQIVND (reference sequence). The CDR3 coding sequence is TGTGCCAGTAGTTCACTGACTAGCGGGGAACTAACGAACACCGGGGAGCTGTTTTTT. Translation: CASSSLTSGELTNTGELFF.

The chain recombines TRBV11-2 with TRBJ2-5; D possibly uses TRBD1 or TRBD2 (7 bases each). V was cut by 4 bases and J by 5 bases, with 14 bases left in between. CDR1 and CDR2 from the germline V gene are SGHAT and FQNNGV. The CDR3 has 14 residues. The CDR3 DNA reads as TGTGCCAGCAGCTCCAGGGGGGAGGGGGAGACCCAGTACTTC. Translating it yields CASSSRGEGETQYF.

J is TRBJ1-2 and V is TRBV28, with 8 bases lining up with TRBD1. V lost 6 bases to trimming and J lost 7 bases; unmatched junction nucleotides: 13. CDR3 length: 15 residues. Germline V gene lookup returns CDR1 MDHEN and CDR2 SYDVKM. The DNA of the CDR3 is TGTGCCAGCAGACTTCAGGACAGGGTTAATTCTGGCTACACCTTC. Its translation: CASRLQDRVNSGYTF.